The source of this T cell receptor (beta chain) is a study of regulatory T cells in long-lasting Graves disease. The wider study: More than 5 years of antithyroid drugs with positive TSH receptor antibodies defined persistent Graves' disease. Overall study findings and caveats: Small numbers of samples may have cut accuracy. Patients whose Graves' disease persisted exhibited lower TCR diversity than those newly diagnosed.

As for time point: persistent/refractory GD, antithyroid drugs over 5 years with positive TRAb. Generation of the TCR library employed RNA extracted from PBMCs. Both iRepertoire HTBI primers and Arm-PCR of CDR3 regions were used to build the TCR beta libraries. TCRdb passed the multiplex PCR reads through MiXCR, listing each CDR3 protein once. The sample contains 600,000 to 850,000 distinct CDR3 sequences, 25% to 30% of which appear only once. Of note for this clonotype: Its antigen is undetermined.

The germline CDR1 and CDR2 sequences are MGHDK and SYGVNS. The V end lost 1 base, the J end lost 7 bases, and 11 bases lay between the germline ends. This CDR3 has 14 residues. V gene TRBV25-1 combines with J gene TRBJ1-5; D not resolved. The specimen was peripheral blood mononuclear cells (PBMCs), collected when the disease was refractory, from a patient treated with antithyroid drugs. The clonotype was recovered from a female donor with Graves disease. The CDR3 DNA is TGTGCCAGCAGTGAATCGGTAGGGAAACAGCCCCAGCATTTT. It translates to CASSESVGKQPQHF.